Listed here is a single TCR beta chain. There is no known antigen for this receptor. Per-base qualities were not stored, and no clone one base away is much larger. The sample originates from a study of blood T cell repertoires in COVID-19 (dated by TCRdb to about 2020). In terms of the full investigation: Samples covering the acute and convalescent phases of COVID-19 were provided by collaborators in the United States, Italy and Spain. The material from the prospective study consisted of cDNA or gDNA derived from T cells, B-cell-depleted T cells, or PBMCs. Subjects who had been exposed to COVID-19, were actively infected with it, or had recovered from it provided the deeply sampled blood TCRbeta repertoires that made up the dataset. The repertoires were made available in a free public database intended to serve as a resource for research on the immune response to SARS-CoV-2. The samples were drawn from two sources: the first 160 participants of the ongoing ImmuneRACE study, and 1,000 to 1,500 subjects contributed by 6 global collaborators. Nearly every sample came with metadata listing a de-identified subject ID, COVID-19 status, age in years and sex. Where HLA class I and class II types were available, the types were taken from metadata supplied by the sample provider, not from assay-based typing.

General study outcomes and caveats: Clinical and demographic metadata were provided uncurated, with the amount varying by source and participant.

Whole blood was collected in K2EDTA tubes by collaborating institutions according to the institutions' own protocols. For TCRbeta analysis, collaborators shipped samples as frozen whole blood, isolated PBMCs, or DNA extracted from either of those sample types. There are 13 amino acids in the CDR3, from cysteine to phenylalanine inclusive. Only the CDR3 DNA stays, 39 bases, in frame from base 1. CDR1 is given as MDHEN and CDR2 as SYDVKM, both from the germline V gene. V ends up 7 bases short and J 10 bases short, with an unmatched junction base count of 4. The immunoSEQ Assay, a bias-controlled multiplex PCR, was used to amplify TCRbeta CDR3 regions from genomic DNA. The authors processed their data as follows. Within the assay, amplification of reference gene primers was used to estimate how many nucleated cells each sample contained. To quantify the absolute abundance of each unique TCRbeta CDR3 rearrangement, sequence reads were collapsed and filtered. For each sample, productive Simpson clonality was calculated as the square root of Simpson's diversity index over productive rearrangements. What TCRdb holds here is the immuneACCESS table cut down to in-frame rearrangements. Part of the clones is not present; checked against another copy, under half of the missing clones reflect an unresolved V gene, and the others are unexplained. The V and J calls and the clone size are those of that table, but D and trimming were determined from the DNA. This sample is represented by roughly 230,000 clones; around 83% of them were singletons. Of the sample, roughly 8.7% is held by the ten largest clones.

The chain employs TRBV28 and TRBJ2-1; TRBD2 matches 13 bases in the middle. The source of this sequence is a man aged 35 to 55 with active or convalescent COVID-19. The sample was peripheral blood. Read as DNA, the sequence is TGTGCCAGCAAGGGACTAGCGGGACAGGAGCAGTTCTTC. Its protein reads: CASKGLAGQEQFF.